One sample yielded the 19 T cell receptor beta chains listed below, sequenced in a study of cytomegalovirus exposure and HLA in healthy donors. Amplification used 60 Vbeta primers and 13 Jbeta primers. Clones were read by immunoSEQ multiplex PCR, and TCRdb kept only the in-frame ones, dropping some. The sample records 37,000 or so clones, 74% being singletons. Sequencing input: PBMCs. These receptors came from a man aged 30 to 39 in good health and CMV-seronegative.

V usage is TRBV25-1 and J usage is TRBJ2-7; D is possibly TRBD1 (6 bases). This CDR3 is 17 amino acids long. Germline lookup yields CDR1 MGHDK and CDR2 SYGVNS. Trimming took off 3 bases at V and 0 bases at J, with 18 bases between the two ends. The CDR3 DNA sequence: TGTGCCAGCAGTGATCAAACAGGGACGACCAGCTCCTACGAGCAGTACTTC. Translated: CASSDQTGTTSSYEQYF.

Here the CDR3 DNA reads TGTGCCAGCAGGGTAGCGGTCAACGAAAATCAGCCCCAGCATTTT. This sequence encodes CASRVAVNENQPQHF. This sequence joins TRBV6-5 and TRBJ1-5; D gene uncertain. CDR1 is MNHEY, CDR2 SVGAGI, per germline. Trimming removed 6 bases at V and 4 bases at J, with 16 bases between. CDR3 size: 15 residues.

The chain joins TRBV30 to TRBJ2-1; the D is unclear. The V gene's germline CDR1 is GTSNPN and CDR2 SVGIG (reference sequence). Trimming took off 0 bases at V and 9 bases at J, with 18 bases between the two ends. This CDR3 comprises 15 residues. The CDR3 reads CAWSVPHGVSGEQFF. The CDR3 coding sequence is TGTGCCTGGAGTGTCCCCCACGGAGTTTCCGGTGAGCAGTTCTTC.

CDR3 in amino acids: CASSPPGTETYEQYF. The CDR3 coding sequence is TGTGCCAGCTCACCACCCGGGACAGAGACCTACGAGCAGTACTTC. This chain uses TRBV18 with TRBJ2-7; 7 bases are a match to TRBD1. V lost 0 bases, J lost 2 bases, and 4 bases stayed unmatched. CDR3 size: 15 residues. Per the germline V gene, CDR1 is KGHSH and CDR2 is LQKENI.

The rearrangement uses TRBV7-8 and TRBJ1-1; TRBD1 matches 9 bases. CDR3 length: 14 residues. Per germline, CDR1 SGHVS and CDR2 FQNEAQ. The V gene end was trimmed by 5 bases and the J gene end by 1 base; junction bases not matched to a gene: 2. CDR3 amino acids: CASSLDRGNTEAFF. The CDR3 region has the DNA TGTGCCAGCAGCCTGGACAGGGGGAACACTGAAGCTTTCTTT.

This sequence joins TRBV6-1 and TRBJ2-7; TRBD1 aligns across 9 bases. The trim removed 8 bases at V and 5 bases at J, leaving 10 bases unmatched. This CDR3 has 14 amino acids. Germline CDR1 and CDR2: MNHNS and SASEGT. The CDR3: CASWGRDRDHEQYF. The CDR3 DNA is TGTGCCAGCTGGGGTCGGGACAGGGACCACGAGCAGTACTTC.

This clone was recorded once. The CDR3 DNA follows: TGTGCCAGCAATCGACAGGGGCGCCAAGAGACCCAGTACTTC. It encodes CASNRQGRQETQYF. The J gene is TRBJ2-5, the V gene TRBV14, with 8 bases that match TRBD1. Trimming cost V 7 bases and J 1 base; bases outside gene matches: 5. CDR1 is SGHDN and CDR2 is FVKESK in the germline V gene. The CDR3 runs to 14 residues. The variable domain in full, completed from reference TRBV14 and TRBJ2-5, reads EAGVTQFPSHSVIEKGQTVTLRCDPISGHDNLYWYRRVMGKEIKFLLHFVKESKQDESGMPNNRFLAERTGGTYSTLKVQPAELEDSGVYFCASNRQGRQETQYFGPGTRLLVL.

V and J are TRBV5-4 and TRBJ2-1, with 8 nucleotides matching TRBD2. The CDR3 is 17 residues long. CDR1 SGHNT and CDR2 YYREEE come from the germline V gene (reference sequence). Germline trimming cut 0 bases from V and 5 bases from J; bases unmatched to any gene: 10. The CDR3, as DNA: TGTGCCAGCAGCTTGGCCATAGCGGGACTCTACGACAATGAGCAGTTCTTC. Residues: CASSLAIAGLYDNEQFF.

This chain connects TRBV19 to TRBJ1-4, with D hard to call. The CDR3 length is 13 residues. The V gene's germline CDR1 is LNHDA and CDR2 SQIVND (reference sequence). Trimming left V 3 bases short and J 14 bases short, with 16 bases between. CDR3 sequence (DNA): TGTGCCAGTAGTATCATGGGCGGGGAGGGTCTGTTTTTT. As protein: CASSIMGGEGLFF. The full variable domain, rest sourced from reference TRBV19 and TRBJ1-4, is DGGITQSPKYLFRKEGQNVTLSCEQNLNHDAMYWYRQDPGQGLRLIYYSQIVNDFQKGDIAEGYSVSREKKESFPLTVTSAQKNPTAFYLCASSIMGGEGLFFGSGTQLSVL.

This chain uses TRBV5-4 with TRBJ1-4; unclear D gene. The germline gives CDR1 SGHNT, CDR2 YYREEE (reference sequence). The V and J ends lost 5 bases and 0 bases respectively, with 8 bases between them. The CDR3 sequence is 14 residues long. The chain's CDR3 is CASSSQTTNEKLFF. Written as DNA, the CDR3 is TGTGCCAGCAGTTCTCAGACAACTAATGAAAAACTGTTTTTT.

This clone was recorded a few times. The chain has TRBV6-5 and TRBJ2-1; 8 bases align to TRBD2. The J segment lost 10 bases and the V segment lost 5 bases, leaving 13 bases of the junction unmatched. The CDR3 is 15 amino acids. Germline lookup yields CDR1 MNHEY and CDR2 SVGAGI. The CDR3 sequence: CASSPPGLGVLEQFF. The CDR3, as DNA: TGTGCCAGCAGTCCTCCGGGACTAGGGGTTTTGGAGCAGTTCTTC.

The V and J genes are TRBV6-5 and TRBJ2-1; TRBD2 might be the D (6 bases). Germline V gene data show CDR1 as MNHEY and CDR2 as SVGAGI. The CDR3 sequence is 14 residues long. V lost 7 bases and J lost 5, with 15 bases in between. The CDR3 DNA follows: TGTGCCAGCACTCCGGCGGGACTCCACAATGAGCAGTTCTTC. Its protein is CASTPAGLHNEQFF.

The chain is built from TRBV7-9 and TRBJ2-1, with 8 nucleotides matching TRBD2. The CDR3 extends over 14 amino acids. In germline, CDR1 is SEHNR, CDR2 FQNEAQ (reference sequence). With V trimmed by 6 bases and J by 8 bases, 9 bases remained unmatched. For the CDR3, the DNA is TGTGCCAGCAGGGCCGGGGGGGCGGAGGATGAGCAGTTCTTC. This gives the protein CASRAGGAEDEQFF.

The rearrangement uses TRBV11-3 and TRBJ2-7, with TRBD1 matching 7 bases. CDR1 and CDR2 (germline): SGHNT, YENEEA. The junction had 3 bases not matched to a gene; V was cut back by 3 bases and J by 7 bases. The CDR3 covers 12 residues. The CDR3 reads CASSFTGAEQYF. The CDR3 bases are TGTGCCAGCAGCTTCACAGGGGCAGAGCAGTACTTC. The full variable domain, with the rest looked up from reference TRBV11-3 and TRBJ2-7, is EAGVVQSPRYKIIEKKQPVAFWCNPISGHNTLYWYLQNLGQGPELLIRYENEEAVDDSQLPKDRFSAERLKGVDSTLKIQPAELGDSAVYLCASSFTGAEQYFGPGTRLTVT.

This clone was counted between two and nine times. The chain couples TRBV13 to TRBJ1-4; 8 positions agree with TRBD1. V dropped 6 bases and J dropped 2; count of bases not matched to a gene: 2. Germline loops: CDR1 PRHDT, CDR2 FYEKMQ (reference sequence). This CDR3 is built from 14 residues. CDR3: CASRRTGTNEKLFF. The CDR3 nucleotides read TGTGCCAGCAGGAGGACAGGGACTAATGAAAAACTGTTTTTT.

V is TRBV28 and J is TRBJ2-1; TRBD1 aligns across 9 bases. V gave up 5 bases and J gave up 7 bases; unmatched junction bases: 9. The CDR3 is 15 residues long. The V gene's germline CDR1 is MDHEN and CDR2 SYDVKM. CDR3 residues: CASSPTDRGRNEQFF. CDR3 nucleotide sequence: TGTGCCAGCAGTCCGACGGACAGGGGTAGGAATGAGCAGTTCTTC. Full variable domain (rest looked up from reference TRBV28 and TRBJ2-1): DVKVTQSSRYLVKRTGEKVFLECVQDMDHENMFWYRQDPGLGLRLIYFSYDVKMKEKGDIPEGYSVSREKKERFSLILESASTNQTSMYLCASSPTDRGRNEQFFGPGTRLTVL.

The gene calls are TRBV7-9 and TRBJ2-7; 7 nucleotides align to TRBD2. Losses at the gene ends were 0 bases for V and 1 base for J; bases not matched to a gene: 9. Germline V lookup: CDR1 SEHNR, CDR2 FQNEAQ (reference sequence). This CDR3 spans 17 amino acids. The CDR3 nucleotides read TGTGCCAGCAGCTTAGCTTGGGGGGGGAGTCTTTCCTACGAGCAGTACTTC. It is translated as CASSLAWGGSLSYEQYF.

The gene calls are TRBV5-1 and TRBJ2-5; TRBD2 agrees at 7 bases. The germline gives CDR1 SGHRS, CDR2 YFSETQ. This CDR3 is built from 15 residues. Trimming took 0 bases from V and 1 from J; bases not matched to a gene: 3. The CDR3 bases are TGCGCCAGCAGCTTGGTCCCTAGCGGCCAAGAGACCCAGTACTTC. The encoded protein is CASSLVPSGQETQYF. The full variable domain, rest sourced from reference TRBV5-1 and TRBJ2-5, is KAGVTQTPRYLIKTRGQQVTLSCSPISGHRSVSWYQQTPGQGLQFLFEYFSETQRNKGNFPGRFSGRQFSNSRSEMNVSTLELGDSALYLCASSLVPSGQETQYFGPGTRLLVL.

The V gene is TRBV5-1, the J gene TRBJ2-2, with 10 nucleotides matching TRBD1. Germline-derived CDR1 and CDR2 are SGHRS and YFSETQ. The CDR3 loop spans 14 amino acids. Trimming removed 4 bases from V and 6 bases from J; junction bases left unmatched: 3. The CDR3 here is CASSPGQGAGELFF. DNA of the CDR3: TGCGCCAGCAGCCCCGGACAGGGGGCCGGGGAGCTGTTTTTT.